The text below deals with one T cell receptor beta chain. The sample is drawn from a study of cytomegalovirus exposure and HLA in healthy donors. The primer mix had 60 Vbeta and 13 Jbeta primers. Here immunoSEQ multiplex PCR was the method, and the copy in TCRdb shows in-frame clones only, minus some. Of 240,000 or so clones listed, around 81% are singletons. The germline V gene has CDR1 SGHKS and CDR2 YYEKEE (reference sequence). The CDR3 has 16 residues. V gave up 0 bases and J gave up 4 bases, with 17 bases separating them. The TCR comes from a woman aged 55-75 years in good health and CMV-seropositive. This chain connects TRBV5-5 to TRBJ2-7; perhaps TRBD2 as D (7 bases). Sequences were obtained from PBMCs. DNA of the CDR3: TGTGCCAGCAGCTTGGCCGGGGGGCAGGGAATATACGAGCAGTACTTC. It codes for CASSLAGGQGIYEQYF.